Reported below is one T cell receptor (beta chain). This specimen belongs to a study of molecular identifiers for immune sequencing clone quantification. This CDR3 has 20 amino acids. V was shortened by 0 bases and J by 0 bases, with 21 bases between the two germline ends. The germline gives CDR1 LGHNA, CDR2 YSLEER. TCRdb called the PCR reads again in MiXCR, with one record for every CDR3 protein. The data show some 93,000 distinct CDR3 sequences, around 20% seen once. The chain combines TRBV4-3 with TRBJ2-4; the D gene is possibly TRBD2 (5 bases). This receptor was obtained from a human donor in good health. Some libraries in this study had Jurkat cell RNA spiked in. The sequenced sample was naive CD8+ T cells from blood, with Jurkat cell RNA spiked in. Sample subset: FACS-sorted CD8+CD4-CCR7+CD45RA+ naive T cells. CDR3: CASSQDGVGSNYIAKNIQYF. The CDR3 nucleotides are TGCGCCAGCAGCCAAGATGGGGTGGGGAGCAATTACATAGCCAAAAACATTCAGTACTTC.